The subject of this entry is one TCR beta chain. This record belongs to a study of blood T cell repertoires in COVID-19. About the research overall: The samples span acute and convalescent COVID-19 from the United States, Italy and Spain. PBMCs, B-cell-depleted T cells, or T cells provided the cDNA or gDNA that made up the material.

Under the authors' procedure: By means of reference gene primer amplification, nucleated cell counts were estimated. The repertoire was sequenced with immunoSEQ multiplex PCR; TCRdb's copy has only in-frame clones and lacks some. V and J calls and clone size are as listed in that table; D and trimming were resolved from the DNA. The profile covers around 330,000 clones, with approximately 88% appearing a single time and 1.6% taken by the ten largest. The CDR3 is made up of 10 amino acids. Trimming took 8 bases from V and 7 from J, leaving 8 bases between them. Germline V gene sequence: CDR1 SNHLY, CDR2 FYNNEI. While infection was still active, Seattle patients were enrolled and then followed longitudinally.

The receptor's source is a woman aged 25 to 39 with COVID-19, enrolled during active disease. The V gene is TRBV2, the J gene TRBJ1-2; no definite D call. The sample comprised peripheral blood. The CDR3 sequence is CASGSRGYTF. The CDR3 DNA sequence: TGTGCCAGCGGCAGTCGTGGCTACACCTTC.